This T cell receptor beta chain came from a study of identical twins. The V end lost 0 bases, the J end lost 4 bases, and 9 bases lay between the germline ends. Looked up from germline, CDR1 is SNHLY and CDR2 is FYNNEI. The CDR3 contains 14 residues. The table lists this clonotype with a few counts. Among all donors, each was a healthy Caucasian. A template switching step contributed a universal primer site, while unique molecular identifiers were present in the cDNA. Each CDR3 protein is one row after TCRdb ran MiXCR on the 5' RACE reads. The sample includes under 350,000 distinct CDR3 sequences, more than 8% of them seen just once. This sample also belongs to another study, concerning yellow fever vaccine responses in identical twins.

This receptor was obtained from a woman aged 18-35 years in good health. The sequencing input was CD8+ T cells sorted from blood. The chain has TRBV2 and TRBJ2-5; D call uncertain. CDR3 residues: CASSEALSRETQYF. Written as DNA, the CDR3 is TGTGCCAGCAGTGAAGCGCTGAGTCGAGAGACCCAGTACTTC.